The 28 T cell receptor beta chains presented below share a single source sample, sequenced in a study of blood T cells in healthy people across ages. A J-beta primer mix and a sample-barcoded 5' primer were used in a second PCR of roughly 7 to 12 cycles. Each CDR3 protein gets one entry after TCRdb re-called the 5' RACE reads with MiXCR. The sample has fewer than 900,000 distinct CDR3 sequences; roughly two fifths are singletons. What was sequenced was blood. The source is a woman in her sixties or seventies in good health.

The gene calls are TRBV2 and TRBJ1-5; tentative D call: TRBD1 (5 bases). V was trimmed by 6 bases and J by 7 bases, leaving 19 bases between them. This CDR3 is 15 amino acids long. Germline lookup yields CDR1 SNHLY and CDR2 FYNNEI. CDR3 nucleotides: TGTGCCAGCAGGGAGGACAAGGCTAGGAGACAGCCCCAGCATTTT. This gives the protein CASREDKARRQPQHF.

The chain employs TRBV20-1 and TRBJ2-7; perhaps TRBD2 as D (6 bases). Per the germline V gene, CDR1 is DFQATT and CDR2 is SNEGSKA (reference sequence). The ends were cut back, 4 bases at V and 2 bases at J, with 12 bases in the middle. The CDR3 is 13 amino acids. CDR3 amino acids: CSAIGGAPYEQYF. The CDR3, as DNA: TGCAGTGCTATTGGCGGGGCCCCCTACGAGCAGTACTTC.

The gene calls are TRBV20-1 and TRBJ2-2; 13 bases align to TRBD2. The CDR3 is 16 residues long. With V trimmed by 6 bases and J by 1 base, 5 bases remained unmatched. The germline CDR1 and CDR2 sequences are DFQATT and SNEGSKA (reference sequence). DNA for the CDR3: TGCAGTGCCGAGGGACTAGCGGGAATGAACACCGGGGAGCTGTTTTTT. Protein product: CSAEGLAGMNTGELFF.

This clonotype was found a few times. This chain joins TRBV20-1 and TRBJ2-7; 8 bases are a match to TRBD2. The V gene end was trimmed by 3 bases and the J gene end by 3 bases; junction bases not matched to a gene: 7. Germline V gives CDR1 DFQATT, CDR2 SNEGSKA (reference sequence). The CDR3 runs 14 residues. The CDR3 sequence is CSASPAGDLYEQYF. The CDR3 nucleotides read TGCAGTGCTAGTCCAGCGGGGGACCTCTACGAGCAGTACTTC.

This chain joins TRBV12-3 or TRBV12-4 and TRBJ2-2, with TRBD2 identical over 12 bases. V shed 6 bases, J shed 7 bases, and the junction held 6 bases outside the gene matches. CDR3 size: 15 residues. Here the CDR3 reads CASRPLAGGIGELFF. The CDR3 DNA is TGTGCCAGCAGGCCTCTAGCGGGAGGGATCGGGGAGCTGTTTTTT.

The genes are TRBV5-1 and TRBJ2-7; D perhaps matches TRBD1 (5 bases). V gave up 4 bases and J gave up 5 bases, with 16 bases separating them. The CDR3 consists of 14 residues. Looked up from germline, CDR1 is SGHRS and CDR2 is YFSETQ. The CDR3 protein is CASSLQGAQDEQYF. The CDR3 region has the DNA TGCGCCAGCAGCCTCCAGGGTGCGCAGGACGAGCAGTACTTC.

With respect to this clonotype: The CDR3 does not end in the conserved phenylalanine or tryptophan, so this is likely a read error. The chain employs TRBV7-9 and TRBJ2-5, with D maybe TRBD1 (6 bases). The germline V and J ends were trimmed by 5 bases and 5 bases, with 18 bases remaining between them. Germline values: CDR1 SEHNR, CDR2 FQNEAQ (reference sequence). The CDR3 is made up of 15 amino acids. The CDR3 coding sequence is TGTGCCAGCAGCGTAGGTACAGGGAATCGGGAGACCCAGTACTGC. This sequence encodes CASSVGTGNRETQYC.

This chain connects TRBV7-9 to TRBJ1-5, with D unclear. V lost 1 base to trimming and J lost 7 bases, with 5 bases between them. The CDR3 totals 12 residues. Germline CDR1 and CDR2: SEHNR and FQNEAQ (reference sequence). The CDR3 sequence: CASSLGSQPQHF. The DNA for the CDR3 is TGTGCCAGCAGCTTAGGATCGCAGCCCCAGCATTTT.

This chain uses TRBV10-3 with TRBJ2-5; 8 positions match TRBD1. The CDR3 is made up of 17 amino acids. CDR1 and CDR2 (germline): ENHRY, SYGVKD. J lost 3 bases, V lost 1 base, and 10 bases had no gene match. CDR3 sequence reads: CAISEWGRGPGEETQYF. The CDR3 nucleotides read TGTGCCATCAGTGAGTGGGGCAGGGGGCCAGGTGAAGAGACCCAGTACTTC.

This clonotype has a handful of counts. The chain has TRBV20-1 and TRBJ1-2, with TRBD1 as a possible D gene (5 bases). V dropped 0 bases and J dropped 6 bases, with 11 bases sitting between them. The CDR3 is 13 residues long. From germline, CDR1 is DFQATT and CDR2 SNEGSKA (reference sequence). The CDR3 coding sequence is TGCAGTGCTAGAGATAAAGGGGTGGATGGCTACACCTTC. Protein: CSARDKGVDGYTF.

V and J are TRBV5-1 and TRBJ2-3, with 14 bases that match TRBD2. V dropped 4 bases and J dropped 2; count of bases not matched to a gene: 9. This CDR3 spans 18 amino acids. Germline loops: CDR1 SGHRS, CDR2 YFSETQ. For the CDR3, the DNA is TGCGCCAGCAGCCCAGGGACTAGCGGGGGTCTTTTCACAGATACGCAGTATTTT. It is translated as CASSPGTSGGLFTDTQYF. Based on the CDR3 plus reference TRBV5-1 and TRBJ2-3, the full variable domain is KAGVTQTPRYLIKTRGQQVTLSCSPISGHRSVSWYQQTPGQGLQFLFEYFSETQRNKGNFPGRFSGRQFSNSRSEMNVSTLELGDSALYLCASSPGTSGGLFTDTQYFGPGTRLTVL.

This clonotype was seen a handful of times. The chain joins TRBV25-1 to TRBJ1-2; D may be TRBD1 (5 bases). Germline V gene sequence: CDR1 MGHDK, CDR2 SYGVNS. Trimming shortened V by 3 bases and J by 4 bases, and 18 bases separated the two germline ends. The CDR3 runs to 16 residues. The CDR3 DNA reads as TGTGCCAGCAGTGATGGGGCCGTGGGCAGGCGCTATGGCTACACCTTC. Protein: CASSDGAVGRRYGYTF.

The chain employs TRBV7-3 and TRBJ2-1, with TRBD2 matching 10 bases. V shed 4 bases, J shed 4 bases, and the junction held 7 bases outside the gene matches. This CDR3 contains 16 residues. Germline CDR1 is SGHTA and CDR2 is FQGTGA. The CDR3 here is CASSSRPTSGYNEQFF. CDR3 nucleotide sequence: TGTGCCAGCAGCTCAAGGCCGACTAGCGGGTACAATGAGCAGTTCTTC.

This clonotype was counted at least ten times. The V gene is TRBV11-2, the J gene TRBJ2-5, with TRBD2 identical over 14 bases. The CDR3 has 19 residues. The junction had 12 bases not matched to a gene; V was cut back by 2 bases and J by 4 bases. CDR1 and CDR2 from the germline V gene are SGHAT and FQNNGV. The chain's CDR3 is CASSLTLGTSGGRAETQYF. The CDR3 nucleotides read TGTGCCAGCAGCTTAACCTTAGGGACTAGCGGGGGTCGGGCAGAGACCCAGTACTTC.

The chain couples TRBV29-1 to TRBJ1-2; D not certain. The CDR3 is 12 residues long. Trimming removed 2 bases from V and 8 bases from J, with 12 bases in between. Germline CDR1 reads SQVTM; CDR2 reads ANQGSEA. The CDR3 bases are TGCAGCGTTGAACGCCGGGTGGCAGGCTACACCTTC. Amino acids: CSVERRVAGYTF.

This chain connects TRBV6-2 or TRBV6-3 to TRBJ1-5; a weak D match, TRBD1 (5 bases). Trimming removed 7 bases at V and 4 bases at J, with 8 bases between. The CDR3 has 12 residues. The germline gives CDR1 MNHEY, CDR2 SVGEGT. As DNA, the CDR3 is TGTGCCAGCACAGGGCGGAATCAGCCCCAGCATTTT. This sequence encodes CASTGRNQPQHF.

On this clonotype itself: The germline gene is not matched at one end of the junction; a read error may be the cause. V usage is TRBV4-2 and J usage is TRBJ1-4; the D gene is possibly TRBD1 (5 bases). The CDR3 is 20 amino acids. In germline, CDR1 is LGHNA, CDR2 YNFKEQ. In DNA, the CDR3 is TGTGCCAGCAGCCAAGATGATGTGGCCAGGGCATTTGCAACTAGTGAAAAACTGTTTTTT. Its translation: CASSQDDVARAFATSEKLFF.

The chain combines TRBV20-1 with TRBJ1-4; weak D call: TRBD1 (6 bases). V lost 5 bases to trimming and J lost 4 bases, with 20 bases between them. The CDR3 extends over 16 amino acids. Germline-derived CDR1 and CDR2 are DFQATT and SNEGSKA (reference sequence). CDR3 in DNA: TGCAGTGCTTCTCCAGGGGCAGGCCGATTTAATGAAAAACTGTTTTTT. Translation: CSASPGAGRFNEKLFF.

The CDR3, as DNA: TGTGCCAGCAGCCCTGGGCCTACCAACACTGAAGCTTTCTTT. Its protein product is CASSPGPTNTEAFF. This chain joins TRBV7-2 and TRBJ1-1; D not certain. CDR3 size: 14 residues. CDR1 is SGHTA, CDR2 FQGNSA, per germline. The V end was cut by 5 bases, the J end by 2 bases, with 12 bases between.

This clonotype was observed a handful of times. This rearrangement joins TRBV9 to TRBJ2-3, with TRBD1 matching 10 bases. Germline trimming cut 4 bases from V and 5 bases from J; bases unmatched to any gene: 10. Germline-derived CDR1 and CDR2 are SGDLS and YYNGEE. The CDR3 has 16 amino acids. The CDR3 region has the DNA TGTGCCAGCAGCCCTCCCCCCGGGACAGGGGTAGATACGCAGTATTTT. This codes for CASSPPPGTGVDTQYF.

CDR3 sequence: CASSQTSGRSTDTQYF. In DNA, the CDR3 is TGTGCCAGCAGCCAGACTAGCGGGCGAAGCACAGATACGCAGTATTTT. This chain uses TRBV4-2 with TRBJ2-3; 10 bases agree with TRBD2. This CDR3 has 16 amino acids. J gave up 0 bases and V 3 bases, and 3 bases lay outside the gene matches. The germline CDR1 and CDR2 sequences are LGHNA and YNFKEQ.

The chain couples TRBV9 to TRBJ2-3, with 7 positions matching TRBD1. The CDR3 has 15 residues. The germline gives CDR1 SGDLS, CDR2 YYNGEE. Losses at the gene ends were 2 bases for V and 2 bases for J; bases not matched to a gene: 5. CDR3 loop: CASSVEGGPTDTQYF. Here the CDR3 DNA reads TGTGCCAGCAGCGTGGAAGGGGGCCCCACAGATACGCAGTATTTT. The full variable domain, rest sourced from reference TRBV9 and TRBJ2-3, is DSGVTQTPKHLITATGQRVTLRCSPRSGDLSVYWYQQSLDQGLQFLIQYYNGEERAKGNILERFSAQQFPDLHSELNLSSLELGDSALYFCASSVEGGPTDTQYFGPGTRLTVL.

Notes on this clonotype: A read error may account for a junction end that differs from germline. The gene calls are TRBV9 and TRBJ1-6; TRBD1 matches 7 bases. The CDR3 spans 14 residues. Germline loops: CDR1 SGDLS, CDR2 YYNGEE. DNA of the CDR3: TGTGCCAGCAGCCCTAGACAGGGCGCTTCACCCCCCCACTTT. Protein product: CASSPRQGASPPHF.

This chain joins TRBV7-2 and TRBJ2-3, with 10 bases lining up with TRBD2. Per germline, CDR1 SGHTA and CDR2 FQGNSA. J gave up 1 base and V 5 bases, and 6 bases lay outside the gene matches. This CDR3 region has 16 residues. CDR3 region: CASSQRGTSGTDTQYF. CDR3 in DNA: TGTGCCAGCAGCCAAAGGGGGACTAGCGGCACAGATACGCAGTATTTT.

The gene calls are TRBV5-1 and TRBJ2-1; possible D gene TRBD2, 6 bases. CDR3 size: 14 residues. Germline V gives CDR1 SGHRS, CDR2 YFSETQ. V was trimmed by 2 bases and J by 7 bases, leaving 13 bases between them. The CDR3 sequence is CASSFGGAANEQFF. The CDR3 DNA sequence: TGCGCCAGCAGCTTCGGGGGAGCGGCAAATGAGCAGTTCTTC.

About this clonotype: A much more abundant neighbour one base away suggests this may be a read error. The chain uses TRBV29-1 and TRBJ2-7; D possibly corresponds to TRBD2 (6 bases). Germline V gene sequence: CDR1 SQVTM, CDR2 ANQGSEA. CDR3 size: 14 residues. CDR3 DNA sequence: TGCAGCGTTGAAAGGAGGGAAGGGGCCTACGGGCAGTACTTC. Translated, it gives CSVERREGAYGQYF.

The genes are TRBV7-2 and TRBJ2-7; 8 bases line up with TRBD2. CDR1 is SGHTA and CDR2 is FQGNSA in the germline V gene. Trimming at V came to 0 bases and at J to 7 bases, leaving 8 bases not matched to a gene. This CDR3 has 15 amino acids. The CDR3 loop reads CASSLAATSDNEQYF. For the CDR3, the DNA is TGTGCCAGCAGCTTAGCGGCGACTAGCGACAATGAGCAGTACTTC.

Notes on this clonotype: The junction departs from the called germline gene at one end, perhaps through a read error. This chain links TRBV10-3 with TRBJ2-5, with 8 positions matching TRBD1. This CDR3 is 14 amino acids long. Germline values: CDR1 ENHRY, CDR2 SYGVKD. As DNA, the CDR3 is TGTGCCATCAGTGAGTCGACAGGGGTAGAGGCCCAGTACTTC. Amino acids: CAISESTGVEAQYF.